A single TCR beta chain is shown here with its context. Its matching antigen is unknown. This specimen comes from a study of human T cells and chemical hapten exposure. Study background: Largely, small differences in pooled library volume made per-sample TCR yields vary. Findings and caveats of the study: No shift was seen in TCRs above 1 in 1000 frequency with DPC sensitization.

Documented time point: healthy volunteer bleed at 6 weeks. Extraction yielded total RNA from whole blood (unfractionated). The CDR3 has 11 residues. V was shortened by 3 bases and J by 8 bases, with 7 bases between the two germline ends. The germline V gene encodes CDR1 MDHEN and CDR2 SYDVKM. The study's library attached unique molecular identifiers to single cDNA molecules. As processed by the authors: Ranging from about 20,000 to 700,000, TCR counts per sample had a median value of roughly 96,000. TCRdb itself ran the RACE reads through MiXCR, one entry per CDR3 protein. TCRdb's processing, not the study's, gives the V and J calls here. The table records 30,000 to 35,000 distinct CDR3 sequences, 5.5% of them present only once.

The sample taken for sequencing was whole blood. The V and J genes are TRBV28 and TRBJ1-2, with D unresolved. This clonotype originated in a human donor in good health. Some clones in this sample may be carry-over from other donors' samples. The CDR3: CASSFSSGYTF. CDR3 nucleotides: TGTGCCAGCAGTTTCTCGAGCGGCTACACCTTC.